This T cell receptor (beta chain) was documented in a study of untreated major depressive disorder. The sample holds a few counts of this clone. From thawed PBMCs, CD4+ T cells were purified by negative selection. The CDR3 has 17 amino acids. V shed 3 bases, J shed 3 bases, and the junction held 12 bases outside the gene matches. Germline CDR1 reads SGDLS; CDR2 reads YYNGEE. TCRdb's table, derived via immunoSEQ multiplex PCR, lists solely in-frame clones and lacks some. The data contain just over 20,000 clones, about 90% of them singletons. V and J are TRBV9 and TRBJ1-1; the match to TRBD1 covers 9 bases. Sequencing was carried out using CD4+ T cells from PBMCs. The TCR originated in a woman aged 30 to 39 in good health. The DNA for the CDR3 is TGTGCCAGCAGCGGAGCGGACGGGACAGGGCCGTACACTGAAGCTTTCTTT. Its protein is CASSGADGTGPYTEAFF. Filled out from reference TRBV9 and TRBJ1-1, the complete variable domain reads DSGVTQTPKHLITATGQRVTLRCSPRSGDLSVYWYQQSLDQGLQFLIQYYNGEERAKGNILERFSAQQFPDLHSELNLSSLELGDSALYFCASSGADGTGPYTEAFFGQGTRLTVV.